The rows below give T cell receptor beta chains drawn from one sample of a study of cytomegalovirus exposure and HLA in healthy donors. TCRdb's table, derived via immunoSEQ multiplex PCR, lists solely in-frame clones and lacks some. In the table there are 140,000 to 150,000 clones, 75% of which are singletons. The specimen was PBMCs. The receptors stem from a man aged 25-45 years in good health and CMV-seronegative. Each CDR3 is given with its conserved first and last residue. Size tells how often a clone was seen (once, few, many) or the class of an expanded clone, and some rows leave it out.

TRBJ1-1 | TRBV5-4 | once | CASSSGQGNTEAFF
TRBJ1-4 | TRBV6-6 | . | CASSSTGGDEKLFF
TRBJ1-1 | TRBV10-3 | . | CAISESGGRGNTEAFF
TRBJ2-3 | TRBV27 | . | CASSFIAGTQYF
TRBJ2-1 | TRBV27 | few | CASTSGNEQFF
TRBJ1-3 | TRBV30 | . | CAWSAISGNTIYF
TRBJ2-1 | TRBV27 | . | CASSLRDPFNEQFF
TRBJ2-3 | TRBV5-1 | . | CASSLEVRRSTDTQYF
TRBJ2-5 | TRBV28 | . | CASGSLSGTSGPEGETQYF
TRBJ1-6 | TRBV2 | . | CAGGQGRGSPLHF
TRBJ2-7 | TRBV4-1 | . | CASSQEIRGRGEQYF
TRBJ1-5 | TRBV5-1 | . | CASSQGEGNQPQHF
TRBJ2-7 | TRBV9 | . | CASSVLTSSEQYF
TRBJ2-1 | TRBV6-5 | few | CASSSLSGPAFDEQFF
TRBJ2-2 | TRBV19 | . | CASTPGVVVGELFF
TRBJ1-5 | TRBV6-1 | . | CASTRTGTPNQPQHF
TRBJ1-2 | TRBV19 | many | CASSIGTVPGYTF
TRBJ2-7 | TRBV19 | . | CASSIGTVEDEQYF
TRBJ2-4 | TRBV5-4 | few | CASSMDGTGGWKAKNIQYF
TRBJ2-3 | TRBV19 | . | CASTQRLSTDTQYF
TRBJ2-2 | TRBV7-7 | . | CASSLAPRGANTGELFF
TRBJ2-1 | TRBV9 | . | CASSDQLAGGVRGVYNEQFF
TRBJ1-6 | TRBV5-5 | . | CASSLEPTGAAYNSPLHF
TRBJ2-7 | TRBV19 | . | CASSDSYEQYF
TRBJ2-7 | TRBV5-1 | . | CASSLAGRVEEQYF
TRBJ2-1 | TRBV5-6 | . | CASSLDQGRVNEQFF
TRBJ1-2 | TRBV28 | . | CASSWGGQGRNGYTF
TRBJ2-1 | TRBV6-6 | . | CASTRTSGGLNEQFF
TRBJ2-3 | TRBV29-1 | . | CSVRPRLAVTDTQYF
TRBJ1-5 | TRBV5-8 | . | CASSLGQDSNQPQHF
TRBJ1-1 | TRBV6-6 | . | CASSYLSGVDTEAFF
TRBJ2-5 | TRBV5-1 | . | CASRESGQGIRDRETQYF
. | TRBV11-2 | . | CASSQGQSLPYEQYF
TRBJ2-1 | TRBV11-2 | . | CASSPGLAGSNEQFF
TRBJ1-1 | TRBV30 | once | CAWNARLRETEAFF
TRBJ2-3 | TRBV5-1 | . | CASSWGGEGTDTQYF
TRBJ1-4 | TRBV29-1 | . | CSVVPRNYGREKLFF
TRBJ2-5 | TRBV7-3 | . | CASASGAQETQYF
TRBJ1-6 | TRBV19 | . | CASTGLLNSPLHF
TRBJ2-5 | TRBV7-9 | . | CASSSGQGAPYQETQYF
TRBJ2-4 | TRBV5-8 | . | CASSTGTLAKNIQYF
TRBJ1-5 | TRBV30 | . | CAWRAGTGRYQPQHF
TRBJ2-3 | TRBV7-9 | . | CASSFNTDTQYF
TRBJ1-5 | TRBV30 | . | CAWSGGGNQPQHF
TRBJ1-5 | TRBV21-1 | . | CASSKIIERERNQPQHF
TRBJ2-7 | TRBV6-1 | few | CASRAAGQYYEQYF
TRBJ2-1 | TRBV27 | few | CASRLTVTYNEQFF
TRBJ1-1 | TRBV9 | . | CASSRTDTEAFF
TRBJ1-5 | TRBV6-1 | . | CASSSREGQPQHF
TRBJ1-2 | TRBV18 | few | CASSPDVRGRWSGYTF
TRBJ1-4 | TRBV19 | . | CASSLGQTANEKLFF
TRBJ2-7 | TRBV28 | few | CASSLSRREQYF
TRBJ2-3 | TRBV19 | . | CASSIDPAGFDTQYF
TRBJ2-1 | TRBV5-1 | . | CASSWDRGNEQFF